This TCR beta chain was profiled in a study of CD8+CD57+ T cells in acquired aplastic anemia. Study as a whole: Sorted CD4+ and CD8+ cells yielded DNA averaging around 3.2 ug.

Genomic DNA, serving as template, underwent TCR beta VDJ and CDR3 profiling. TCRdb reprocessed the reads with MiXCR, giving one entry per CDR3 protein. This table holds under 350,000 distinct CDR3 sequences, roughly 59% found once. In patients chosen for sequencing, flow cytometry had shown CD8+CD57+ cell expansion. The diagnosis in all patients was severe acquired aplastic anemia. Sampling of blood occurred while the patients had still received no therapy. Germline CDR1 and CDR2: SEHNR and FQNEAQ (reference sequence). There are 15 residues in the CDR3. V lost 9 bases to trimming and J lost 3 bases; unmatched junction nucleotides: 9. Overall study findings and caveats: Statistical testing detected no significant gap in CD8+ Simpson's diversity between patients and controls.

This clonotype was recorded at least ten times. Its target is not known. Sequencing input: sorted CD4+, CD8+, or CD8+CD57+ T cells (not recorded which) from PBMCs. V and J are TRBV7-9 and TRBJ2-5, with TRBD2 identical over 11 bases. This TCR was recovered from a human donor with aplastic anemia. The CDR3, as DNA: TGTGCCAGTAACCCAGGGACTAGCGGAAAAGAGACCCAGTACTTC. It specifies CASNPGTSGKETQYF.